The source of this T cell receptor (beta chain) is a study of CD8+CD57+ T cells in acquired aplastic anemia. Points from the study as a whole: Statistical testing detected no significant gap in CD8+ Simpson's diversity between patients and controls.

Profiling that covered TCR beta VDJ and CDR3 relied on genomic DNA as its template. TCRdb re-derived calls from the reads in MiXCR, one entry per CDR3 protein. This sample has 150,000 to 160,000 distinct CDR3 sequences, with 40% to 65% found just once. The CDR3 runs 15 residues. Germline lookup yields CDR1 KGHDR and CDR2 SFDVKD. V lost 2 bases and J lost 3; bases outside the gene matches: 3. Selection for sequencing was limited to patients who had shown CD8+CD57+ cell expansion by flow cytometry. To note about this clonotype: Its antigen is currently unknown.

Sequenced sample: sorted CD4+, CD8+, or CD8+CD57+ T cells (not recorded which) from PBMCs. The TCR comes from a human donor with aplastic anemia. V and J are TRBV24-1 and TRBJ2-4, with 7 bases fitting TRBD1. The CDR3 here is CATSDSGTVKNIQYF. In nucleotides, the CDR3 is TGTGCCACCAGTGATTCTGGGACAGTCAAAAACATTCAGTACTTC.